Listed here are 2 T cell receptor beta chains from one sample, sequenced in a study of T cell responses to AZD1222 COVID-19 vaccine. The repertoire was sequenced with immunoSEQ multiplex PCR; TCRdb's copy has only in-frame clones and lacks some. The data hold around 130,000 clones, with 80% to 95% observed a single time. Sequencing was performed on peripheral blood, taken 28 days after the second dose of the MenACWY control vaccine. These receptors were obtained from an adult who received the MenACWY meningococcal vaccine as a control.

The CDR3 is CASSFWNPNTDTQYF. The CDR3 DNA follows: TGTGCCAGCAGCTTCTGGAACCCCAACACAGATACGCAGTATTTT. This rearrangement joins TRBV7-2 to TRBJ2-3; no definite D call. CDR3 length equals 15 residues. The germline V gene has CDR1 SGHTA and CDR2 FQGNSA. V was pared by 3 bases and J by 2 bases, with 12 bases between.

This clone was picked up one time. The rearrangement joins TRBV5-4 to TRBJ2-7; 7 bases map to TRBD1. The junction had 8 bases not matched to a gene; V was cut back by 4 bases and J by 4 bases. This CDR3 is built from 14 residues. Germline lookup yields CDR1 SGHNT and CDR2 YYREEE (reference sequence). DNA of the CDR3: TGTGCCAGCAGCCCCGGGACAGATAGTTACGAGCAGTACGTC. Translating it yields CASSPGTDSYEQYV.